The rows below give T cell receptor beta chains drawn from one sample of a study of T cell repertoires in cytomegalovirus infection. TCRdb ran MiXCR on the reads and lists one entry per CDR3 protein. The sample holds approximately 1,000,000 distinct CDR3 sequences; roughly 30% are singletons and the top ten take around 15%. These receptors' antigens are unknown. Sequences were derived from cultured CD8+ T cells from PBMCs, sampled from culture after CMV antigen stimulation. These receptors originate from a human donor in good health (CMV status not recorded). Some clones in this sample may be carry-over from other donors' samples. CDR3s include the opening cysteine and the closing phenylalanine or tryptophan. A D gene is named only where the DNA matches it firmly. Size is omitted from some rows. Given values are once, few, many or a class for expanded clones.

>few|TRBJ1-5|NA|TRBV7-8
CASSLAGGAQPQHF
TGTGCCAGCAGCTTAGCGGGGGGGGCCCAGCCCCAGCATTTT
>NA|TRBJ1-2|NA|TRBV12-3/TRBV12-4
CASSPWDPGGNYGYTF
TGTGCCAGCAGTCCATGGGACCCGGGCGGGAACTATGGCTACACCTTC
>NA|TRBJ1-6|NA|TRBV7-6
CASSLGFPRTKRSPLHF
TGTGCCAGCAGCTTAGGGTTCCCCCGAACCAAGAGGTCACCCCTCCACTTT
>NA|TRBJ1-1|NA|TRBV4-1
CASSQVVDTEASF
TGCGCCAGCAGCCAAGTGGTAGACACTGAAGCTTCCTTT
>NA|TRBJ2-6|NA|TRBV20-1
CSARSLVGPSGANVLTF
TGCAGTGCTAGATCCCTGGTAGGGCCTTCTGGGGCCAACGTCCTGACTTTC
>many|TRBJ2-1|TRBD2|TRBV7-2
CASSSTGTSERDEQFF
TGTGCCAGCAGCTCGACCGGGACTAGCGAGAGGGATGAGCAGTTCTTC
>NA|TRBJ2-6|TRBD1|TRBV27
CASSNRDSSSGANVLTF
TGTGCCAGCAGTAACCGGGACAGCAGCTCTGGGGCCAACGTCCTGACTTTC
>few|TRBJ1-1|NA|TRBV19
CASSIDPGNTEAFF
TGTGCCAGTAGTATAGATCCGGGGAACACTGAAGCTTTCTTT
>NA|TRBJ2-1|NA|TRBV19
CASSTYSGSSYNEQFF
TGTGCCAGTAGTACCTATAGCGGAAGCTCCTACAATGAGCAGTTCTTC
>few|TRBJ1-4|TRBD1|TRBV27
CASSTGVPNEKLFF
TGTGCCAGCAGTACAGGGGTGCCTAATGAAAAACTGTTTTTT
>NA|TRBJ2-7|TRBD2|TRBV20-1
CSARDRERGSYEQYF
TGCAGTGCTAGAGATAGGGAGCGGGGCTCCTACGAGCAGTACTTC
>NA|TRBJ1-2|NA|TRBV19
CASSWGIEGYTF
TGTGCCAGTAGTTGGGGTATAGAAGGCTACACCTTC
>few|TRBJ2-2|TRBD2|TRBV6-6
CASSLLAGGIEEDGELFF
TGTGCCAGCAGTTTATTAGCGGGGGGGATAGAAGAAGACGGGGAGCTGTTTTTT
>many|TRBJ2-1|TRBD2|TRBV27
CASSASGGSYNEQFF
TGTGCCAGCAGTGCTAGCGGGGGCTCCTACAATGAGCAGTTCTTC
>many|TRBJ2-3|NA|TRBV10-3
CAISESRTVPDTQYF
TGTGCCATCAGTGAGTCAAGGACCGTGCCAGATACGCAGTATTTT
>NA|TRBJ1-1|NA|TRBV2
CASTSDSLNTEAFF
TGTGCCAGCACCTCGGACAGTCTGAACACTGAAGCTTTCTTT
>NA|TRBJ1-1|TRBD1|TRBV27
CASSPRQGRPYTEAFF
TGTGCCAGCAGTCCCCGACAGGGACGACCTTACACTGAAGCTTTCTTT
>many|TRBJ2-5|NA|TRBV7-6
CASSLAEETQYF
TGTGCCAGCAGCTTAGCAGAAGAGACCCAGTACTTC
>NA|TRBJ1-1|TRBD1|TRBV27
CASALGTGGSVTEAFF
TGTGCCAGCGCCTTGGGGACAGGGGGCTCGGTCACTGAAGCTTTCTTT
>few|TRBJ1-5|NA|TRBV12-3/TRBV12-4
CASSSSGDRNQPQHF
TGTGCCAGCAGTTCATCCGGTGACAGAAATCAGCCCCAGCATTTT
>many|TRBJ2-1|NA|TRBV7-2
CASRQEVNDEQFF
TGTGCCAGCAGACAAGAGGTAAACGATGAGCAGTTCTTC
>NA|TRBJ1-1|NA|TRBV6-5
CASSYSGDTPEAFF
TGTGCCAGCAGTTACTCAGGGGACACCCCTGAAGCTTTCTTT
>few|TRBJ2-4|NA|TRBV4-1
CASTEAPLAKNIQYF
TGCGCCAGCACCGAAGCACCTCTAGCCAAAAACATTCAGTACTTC
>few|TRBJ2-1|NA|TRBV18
CASSLSPYSGNEQFF
TGTGCCAGCTCACTTTCCCCATATTCGGGCAATGAGCAGTTCTTC
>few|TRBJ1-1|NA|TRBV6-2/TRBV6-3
CASSYSGAFAEAFF
TGTGCCAGCAGTTACTCAGGGGCTTTTGCTGAAGCTTTCTTT
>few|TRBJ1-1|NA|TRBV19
CASSINEGNTEAFF
TGTGCCAGTAGTATAAATGAGGGGAACACTGAAGCTTTCTTT
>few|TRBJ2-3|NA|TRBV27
CASSLWGRTQYF
TGTGCCAGCAGTTTGTGGGGCCGTACGCAGTATTTT
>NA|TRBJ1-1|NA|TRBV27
CASSDQGWNIEAFF
TGTGCCAGCAGTGATCAGGGGTGGAACATTGAAGCTTTCTTT
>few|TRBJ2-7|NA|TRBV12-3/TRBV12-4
CASSFSAEQYF
TGTGCCAGCAGTTTCTCCGCCGAGCAGTACTTC
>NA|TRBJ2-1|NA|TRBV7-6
CASSLSPGLGNEQFF
TGTGCCAGCAGCTTATCTCCAGGGTTGGGCAATGAGCAGTTCTTC
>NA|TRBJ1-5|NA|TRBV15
CATSRDNSQPQHF
TGTGCCACCAGCAGAGACAATAGTCAGCCCCAGCATTTT
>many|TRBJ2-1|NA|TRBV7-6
CASSLEGRPGEQFF
TGTGCCAGCAGCTTAGAGGGACGACCGGGTGAGCAGTTCTTC
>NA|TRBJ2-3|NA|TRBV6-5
CASRGGNTDTQYF
TGTGCCAGCAGAGGGGGGAACACAGATACGCAGTATTTT
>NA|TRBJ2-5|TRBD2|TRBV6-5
CASSYWTSGGKTQYF
TGTGCCAGCAGTTACTGGACTAGCGGGGGCAAGACCCAGTACTTC
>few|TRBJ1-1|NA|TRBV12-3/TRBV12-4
CASTPGQVNTEAFF
TGTGCCAGCACTCCGGGACAAGTGAACACTGAAGCTTTCTTT
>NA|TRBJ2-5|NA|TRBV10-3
CAISEGLRRGGETQYF
TGTGCCATCAGTGAGGGGTTGAGAAGGGGAGGAGAGACCCAGTACTTC
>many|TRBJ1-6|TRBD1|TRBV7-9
CASSSGQGNSPLHF
TGTGCCAGCAGCTCGGGACAGGGTAATTCACCCCTCCACTTT
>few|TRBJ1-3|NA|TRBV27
CASSLSGMAGNTIYF
TGTGCCAGCAGTTTATCTGGCATGGCTGGAAACACCATATATTTT
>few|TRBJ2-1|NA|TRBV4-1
CASSQEFPGSSYNEQFF
TGCGCCAGCAGCCAAGAGTTCCCGGGGAGCTCCTACAATGAGCAGTTCTTC
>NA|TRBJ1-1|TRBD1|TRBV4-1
CASSLIDRATEAFF
TGCGCCAGCAGCCTGATTGACAGGGCCACTGAAGCTTTCTTT
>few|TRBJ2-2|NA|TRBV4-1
CASQSQDRETGELFF
TGCGCCAGCCAAAGTCAGGATAGGGAGACCGGGGAGCTGTTTTTT
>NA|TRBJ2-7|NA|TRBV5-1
CTSKDTPYEQYF
TGCACCAGCAAGGACACCCCCTACGAGCAGTACTTC
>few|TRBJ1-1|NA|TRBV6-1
CASPDEGLNTEAFF
TGTGCCAGTCCTGATGAGGGGCTGAACACTGAAGCTTTCTTT
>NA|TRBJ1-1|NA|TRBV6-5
CASSYSEGRTEAFF
TGTGCCAGCAGTTACTCGGAGGGGCGCACTGAAGCTTTCTTT
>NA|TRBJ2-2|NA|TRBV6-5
CASSYRGPMTNTGELFF
TGTGCCAGCAGTTATCGGGGCCCGATGACGAACACCGGGGAGCTGTTTTTT
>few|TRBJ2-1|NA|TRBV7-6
CASSPYWGGANYNEQFF
TGTGCCAGCAGTCCTTACTGGGGGGGGGCAAATTACAATGAGCAGTTCTTC
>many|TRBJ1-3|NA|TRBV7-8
CASSLVPGPGDTIYF
TGTGCCAGCAGCTTAGTTCCAGGACCCGGAGACACCATATATTTT
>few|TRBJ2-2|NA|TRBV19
CASSISGQRGTFNTGELFF
TGTGCCAGTAGTATCAGCGGACAGAGAGGGACTTTTAACACCGGGGAGCTGTTTTTT
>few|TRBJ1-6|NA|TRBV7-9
CASSLTQTNSPLHF
TGTGCCAGCAGCTTAACGCAGACCAATTCACCCCTCCACTTT
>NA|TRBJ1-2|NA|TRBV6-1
CASSGAGPARGYTF
TGTGCCAGCAGCGGGGCCGGGCCGGCGCGGGGCTACACCTTC
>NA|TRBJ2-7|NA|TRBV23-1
CASSHERVYEQYF
TGCGCCAGCAGTCACGAGCGGGTCTACGAGCAGTACTTC
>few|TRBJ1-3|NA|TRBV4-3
CASSQELEEGNTIYF
TGCGCCAGCAGCCAAGAGCTGGAGGAGGGAAACACCATATATTTT
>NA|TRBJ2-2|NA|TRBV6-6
CASSPVGSYGELFF
TGTGCCAGCAGTCCGGTCGGCAGTTACGGGGAGCTGTTTTTT
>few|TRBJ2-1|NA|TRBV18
CASSPGRGTPYNEQFF
TGTGCCAGCTCACCGGGGCGCGGCACCCCCTACAATGAGCAGTTCTTC
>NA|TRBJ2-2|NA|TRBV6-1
CASSGRATNAGELFF
TGTGCCAGCAGTGGAAGGGCCACGAACGCCGGGGAGCTGTTTTTT